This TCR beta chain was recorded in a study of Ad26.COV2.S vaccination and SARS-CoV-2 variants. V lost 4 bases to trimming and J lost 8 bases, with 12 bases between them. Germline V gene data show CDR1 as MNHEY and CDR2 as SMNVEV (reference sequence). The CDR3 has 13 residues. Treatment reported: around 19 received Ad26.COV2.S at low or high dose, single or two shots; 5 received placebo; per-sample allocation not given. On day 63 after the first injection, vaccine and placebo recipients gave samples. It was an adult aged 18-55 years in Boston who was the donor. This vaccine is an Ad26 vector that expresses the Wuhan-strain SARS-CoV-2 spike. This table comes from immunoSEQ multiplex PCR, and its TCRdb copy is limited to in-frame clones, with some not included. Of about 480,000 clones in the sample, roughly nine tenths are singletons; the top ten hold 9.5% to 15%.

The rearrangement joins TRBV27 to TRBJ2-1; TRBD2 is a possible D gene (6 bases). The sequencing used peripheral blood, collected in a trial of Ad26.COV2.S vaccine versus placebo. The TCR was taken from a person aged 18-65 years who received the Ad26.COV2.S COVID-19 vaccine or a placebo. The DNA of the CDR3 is TGTGCCAGCAGTTCCCCGTCTAGCGATGAGCAGTTCTTC. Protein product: CASSSPSSDEQFF.